These 10 T cell receptor beta chains were sequenced from one sample in a study of cytomegalovirus exposure and HLA in healthy donors. The PCR employed 60 Vbeta primers together with 13 Jbeta primers. Clones were sequenced by immunoSEQ multiplex PCR, and TCRdb holds only the in-frame ones, with some missing. The sample yields about 150,000 clones, around three quarters seen once. Material for sequencing was PBMCs. All receptors derive from a male donor in good health and CMV-seronegative.

This chain joins TRBV5-4 and TRBJ2-7; 7 bases map to TRBD1. V lost 4 bases to trimming and J lost 0 bases; unmatched junction nucleotides: 4. This CDR3 is built from 14 residues. From germline, CDR1 is SGHNT and CDR2 YYREEE (reference sequence). CDR3 sequence (DNA): TGTGCCAGCAGCCGGGACAGAAGCTCCTACGAGCAGTACTTC. The encoded protein is CASSRDRSSYEQYF. The complete variable domain, with remaining parts taken from reference TRBV5-4 and TRBJ2-7, reads ETGVTQSPTHLIKTRGQQVTLRCSSQSGHNTVSWYQQALGQGPQFIFQYYREEENGRGNFPPRFSGLQFPNYSSELNVNALELDDSALYLCASSRDRSSYEQYFGPGTRLTVT.

This chain uses TRBV5-4 with TRBJ1-3; maybe TRBD1 (5 bases). In germline, CDR1 is SGHNT, CDR2 YYREEE (reference sequence). CDR3 length equals 15 residues. V lost 4 bases and J lost 4, with 15 bases in between. The CDR3: CASSPTGRGGNTIYF. The DNA of the CDR3 is TGTGCCAGCAGCCCCACTGGGAGGGGAGGAAACACCATATATTTT.

The genes are TRBV5-1 and TRBJ1-1; 8 nucleotides match TRBD1. CDR1 is SGHRS, CDR2 YFSETQ, per germline. CDR3 size: 14 residues. The V gene end was trimmed by 5 bases and the J gene end by 5 bases; junction bases not matched to a gene: 8. CDR3 nucleotide sequence: TGCGCCAGCAGTCCTCAGGGGGCAGGTACTGAAGCTTTCTTT. Translating it yields CASSPQGAGTEAFF. Looking up the rest from reference TRBV5-1 and TRBJ1-1 gives the full variable domain: KAGVTQTPRYLIKTRGQQVTLSCSPISGHRSVSWYQQTPGQGLQFLFEYFSETQRNKGNFPGRFSGRQFSNSRSEMNVSTLELGDSALYLCASSPQGAGTEAFFGQGTRLTVV.

The genes are TRBV5-1 and TRBJ1-5; D unresolved. CDR1 SGHRS and CDR2 YFSETQ come from the germline V gene. There are 14 residues in the CDR3. With 0 bases removed from V and 1 base from J, the gap between germline ends came to 5 bases. The CDR3 region is CASSLDGSNQPQHF. CDR3 nucleotide sequence: TGCGCCAGCAGCTTGGACGGGAGCAATCAGCCCCAGCATTTT.

This chain links TRBV9 with TRBJ2-5; 9 bases map to TRBD2. The J call may be faulty, since TRBJ2-7 better matches the DNA end. The CDR3 has 13 residues. CDR1 SGDLS and CDR2 YYNGEE come from the germline V gene. The CDR3 coding sequence is TGTGCCAGCAGCTTCATAGCGGGAGACGAGCAGTACTTC. This encodes CASSFIAGDEQYF.

The V call is TRBV13, the J call TRBJ2-1, with no clear D. CDR3 length equals 15 residues. The V gene lost 2 bases and the J gene lost 0 bases, with 8 bases spanning the gap. The germline V gene encodes CDR1 PRHDT and CDR2 FYEKMQ (reference sequence). The CDR3 DNA follows: TGTGCCAGCAGCTTAAGCGTTAGCTCCTACAATGAGCAGTTCTTC. Its translation is CASSLSVSSYNEQFF.

V is TRBV5-4 and J is TRBJ2-7, with TRBD2 as a possible D gene (7 bases). The V gene's germline CDR1 is SGHNT and CDR2 YYREEE (reference sequence). CDR3 length equals 15 residues. Trimming removed 2 bases from V and 0 bases from J, with 12 bases in between. CDR3 amino acids: CASSFAGALSYEQYF. DNA of the CDR3: TGTGCCAGCAGCTTCGCGGGGGCCCTCTCCTACGAGCAGTACTTC.

The chain carries TRBV30 and TRBJ1-1; no clear D. Between the trimmed V and J ends, which lost 5 bases and 3 bases, there was a span of 7 bases. The CDR3 length is 11 residues. Germline values: CDR1 GTSNPN, CDR2 SVGIG (reference sequence). The CDR3 DNA reads as TGTGCCTGGGGAGCGGACACTGAAGCTTTCTTT. It specifies CAWGADTEAFF.

The chain employs TRBV19 and TRBJ1-5, with D uncertain. This CDR3 is built from 15 residues. V gave up 0 bases and J gave up 0 bases, with 6 bases separating them. The germline V gene has CDR1 LNHDA and CDR2 SQIVND (reference sequence). The CDR3 sequence is CASSIDRSSNQPQHF. As DNA, the CDR3 is TGTGCCAGTAGTATAGACCGGAGTAGCAATCAGCCCCAGCATTTT.

CDR3 bases: TGCGCCAGCAGCGGACAGGGGGCCTGGGAGCAGTACTTC. It yields the protein CASSGQGAWEQYF. This chain links TRBV5-1 with TRBJ2-7; 11 bases fit TRBD1. Germline V gene data show CDR1 as SGHRS and CDR2 as YFSETQ. This CDR3 region has 13 residues. The junction had 4 bases not matched to a gene; V was cut back by 4 bases and J by 7 bases.